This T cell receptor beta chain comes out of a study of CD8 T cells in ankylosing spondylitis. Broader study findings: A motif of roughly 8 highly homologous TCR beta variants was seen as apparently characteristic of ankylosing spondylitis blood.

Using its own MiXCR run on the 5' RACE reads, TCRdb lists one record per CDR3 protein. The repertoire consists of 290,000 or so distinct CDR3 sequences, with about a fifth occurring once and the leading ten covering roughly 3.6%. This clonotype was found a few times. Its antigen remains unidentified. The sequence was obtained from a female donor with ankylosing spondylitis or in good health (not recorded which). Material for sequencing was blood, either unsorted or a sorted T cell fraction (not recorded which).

CDR3 protein: CASSDKGTQYF. The CDR3 DNA follows: TGCGCCAGCAGTGACAAAGGAACCCAGTACTTC. This chain connects TRBV10-2 to TRBJ2-5; D is unresolved. The length of the CDR3 is 11 residues. Trimming left V 3 bases short and J 8 bases short, with 7 bases between. The germline CDR1 and CDR2 sequences are WSHSY and SAAADI.